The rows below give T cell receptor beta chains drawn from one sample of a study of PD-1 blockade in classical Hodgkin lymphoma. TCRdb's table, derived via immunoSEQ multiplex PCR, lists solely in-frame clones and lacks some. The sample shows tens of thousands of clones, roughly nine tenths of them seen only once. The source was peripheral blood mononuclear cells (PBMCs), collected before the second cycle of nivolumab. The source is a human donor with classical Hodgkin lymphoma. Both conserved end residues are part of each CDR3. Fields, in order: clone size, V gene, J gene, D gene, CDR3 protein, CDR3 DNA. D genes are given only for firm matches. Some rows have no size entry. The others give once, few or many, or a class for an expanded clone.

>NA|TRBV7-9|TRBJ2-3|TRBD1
CASSSGQVTDTQYF
TGTGCCAGCAGCTCCGGACAGGTAACAGATACGCAGTATTTT
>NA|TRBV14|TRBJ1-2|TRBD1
CASSQERVGTGGADYGYTF
TGTGCCAGCAGCCAAGAAAGGGTCGGGACAGGGGGCGCGGACTATGGCTACACCTTC
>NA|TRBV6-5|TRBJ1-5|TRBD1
CASRRQGARDQPQHF
TGTGCCAGCCGGCGACAGGGGGCACGAGATCAGCCCCAGCATTTT
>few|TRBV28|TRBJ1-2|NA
CASSFADANYGYTF
TGTGCCAGCAGTTTTGCAGATGCTAACTATGGCTACACCTTC
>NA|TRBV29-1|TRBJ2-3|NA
CSVVLGKKSGDTQYF
TGCAGCGTTGTCCTAGGAAAGAAATCGGGGGATACGCAGTATTTT
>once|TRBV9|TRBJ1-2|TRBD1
CASSVDGTGVRRYTF
TGTGCCAGCAGCGTAGACGGGACAGGGGTGCGACGCTACACCTTC
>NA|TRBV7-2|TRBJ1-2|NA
CASSPQGLGYTF
TGTGCCAGCAGCCCGCAGGGTCTTGGCTACACCTTC
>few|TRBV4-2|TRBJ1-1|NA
CASSQEYTEAFF
TGTGCCAGCAGCCAAGAATACACTGAAGCTTTCTTT
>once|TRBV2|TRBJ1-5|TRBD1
CASRLGQSSNQPQHF
TGTGCCAGCAGATTGGGACAGTCGAGCAATCAGCCCCAGCATTTT
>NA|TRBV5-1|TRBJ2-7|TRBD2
CASSFTSGRGAEQYF
TGCGCCAGCAGCTTTACTAGCGGGAGGGGCGCCGAGCAGTACTTC
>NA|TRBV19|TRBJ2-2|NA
CASSSGQTANTGELFF
TGTGCCAGTAGTAGCGGACAGACTGCGAACACCGGGGAGCTGTTTTTT
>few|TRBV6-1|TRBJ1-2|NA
CASSEALATGYTF
TGTGCCAGCAGTGAAGCGTTGGCCACTGGCTACACCTTC
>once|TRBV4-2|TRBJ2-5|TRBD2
CASSQGLAGVETQYF
TGTGCCAGCAGCCAAGGGCTAGCGGGGGTTGAGACCCAGTACTTC
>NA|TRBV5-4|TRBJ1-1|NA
CASSSGQLQTEAFF
TGTGCCAGCAGCTCGGGGCAGCTCCAGACTGAAGCTTTCTTT
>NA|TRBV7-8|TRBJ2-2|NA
CASSLRDTGELFF
TGTGCCAGCAGCTTACGGGACACCGGGGAGCTGTTTTTT
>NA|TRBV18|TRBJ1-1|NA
CASSPVTVNTEAFF
TGTGCCAGCTCACCAGTGACAGTGAACACTGAAGCTTTCTTT
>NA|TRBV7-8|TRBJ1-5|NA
CASSPYNPAAHNQPQHF
TGTGCCAGCAGCCCCTACAACCCTGCAGCTCACAATCAGCCCCAGCATTTT
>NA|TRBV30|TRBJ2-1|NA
CAWNVGIYREQFF
TGTGCCTGGAACGTGGGGATTTATCGTGAGCAGTTCTTC
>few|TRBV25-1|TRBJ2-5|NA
CASSELSEAETQYF
TGTGCCAGCAGTGAACTATCGGAGGCCGAGACCCAGTACTTC
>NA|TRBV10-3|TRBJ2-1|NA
CATTGGDGSYNEQFF
TGTGCCACCACCGGCGGAGACGGCTCCTACAATGAGCAGTTCTTC
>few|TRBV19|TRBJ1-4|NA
CASSWGAEEKLFF
TGTGCCAGTAGTTGGGGTGCAGAGGAAAAACTGTTTTTT
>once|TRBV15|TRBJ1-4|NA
CATSRVKGATNEKLFF
TGTGCCACCAGCAGAGTAAAGGGCGCAACTAATGAAAAACTGTTTTTT
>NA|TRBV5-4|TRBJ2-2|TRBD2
CASSLGLASHGELFF
TGTGCCAGCAGCTTAGGACTAGCGTCCCACGGGGAGCTGTTTTTT
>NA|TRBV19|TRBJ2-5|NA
CASSPLGPGAQETQYF
TGTGCCAGTAGTCCCCTGGGACCGGGAGCCCAAGAGACCCAGTACTTC
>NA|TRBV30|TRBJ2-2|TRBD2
CAWSRGLAGSRNTGELFF
TGTGCCTGGAGTCGGGGACTAGCGGGATCGCGAAACACCGGGGAGCTGTTTTTT
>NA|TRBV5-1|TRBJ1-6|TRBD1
CASSPQVTGGYSPLHF
TGCGCCAGCAGCCCGCAGGTTACAGGGGGATATTCACCCCTCCACTTT
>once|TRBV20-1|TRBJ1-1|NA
CSQKFGTEAFF
TGCAGTCAAAAATTTGGAACTGAAGCTTTCTTT
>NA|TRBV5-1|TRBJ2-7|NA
CASSLNGFYEQYF
TGCGCCAGCAGCTTGAACGGTTTTTACGAGCAGTACTTC
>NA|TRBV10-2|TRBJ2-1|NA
CASSGIYVNEQFF
TGCGCCAGCAGCGGGATATACGTCAATGAGCAGTTCTTC
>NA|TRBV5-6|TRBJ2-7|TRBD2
CASSLAIARGGDEQYF
TGTGCCAGCAGCTTGGCCATTGCGCGGGGGGGAGACGAGCAGTACTTC
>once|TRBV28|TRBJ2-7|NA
CASRDRDQAHEQYF
TGTGCCAGCAGGGACCGGGACCAAGCACACGAGCAGTACTTC
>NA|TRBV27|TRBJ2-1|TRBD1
CASSSPRDRGWNEQFF
TGTGCCAGCAGTTCCCCCCGGGACAGGGGGTGGAATGAGCAGTTCTTC
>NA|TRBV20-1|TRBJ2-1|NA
CSAHGGYEQFF
TGCAGTGCTCATGGTGGGTATGAGCAGTTCTTC
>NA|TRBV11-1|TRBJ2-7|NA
CASSPPGSYEQYF
TGTGCCAGCAGCCCTCCCGGGAGCTACGAGCAGTACTTC
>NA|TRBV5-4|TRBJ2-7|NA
CASSLDGTYEQYF
TGTGCCAGCAGCTTGGATGGAACCTACGAGCAGTACTTC
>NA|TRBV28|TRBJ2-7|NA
CASSSPADKQYF
TGTGCCAGCAGTTCTCCCGCTGACAAGCAGTACTTC
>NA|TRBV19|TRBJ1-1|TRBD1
CATHPQWDRGQGSEAFF
TGTGCCACCCACCCCCAATGGGACAGGGGGCAAGGGTCTGAAGCTTTCTTT
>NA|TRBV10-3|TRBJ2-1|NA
CAISGVSSYNEQFF
TGTGCCATCTCCGGGGTGAGCTCCTACAATGAGCAGTTCTTC
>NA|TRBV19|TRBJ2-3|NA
CASLTGDTQYF
TGTGCCAGCCTAACGGGAGATACGCAGTATTTT
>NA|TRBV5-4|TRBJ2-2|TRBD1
CASSMGQGQNTGELFF
TGTGCCAGCAGCATGGGACAGGGACAGAACACCGGGGAGCTGTTTTTT
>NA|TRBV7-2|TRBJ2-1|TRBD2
CASSLFSGSTEQFF
TGTGCCAGCAGCTTATTTAGCGGGAGTACGGAGCAGTTCTTC
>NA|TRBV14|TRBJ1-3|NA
CASSQQGLGNTIYF
TGTGCCAGCAGCCAACAGGGGTTGGGAAACACCATATATTTT